These 10 T cell receptor beta chains came from one sample sequenced in a study of graft-versus-host responses after intestinal transplantation. Data came from immunoSEQ multiplex PCR; TCRdb stores just in-frame clones and leaves some out. The sample contains under 90,000 clones, 92% of which appear only once. Sequenced here: PBMCs, sampled 98 days after intestinal transplantation. The receptors derive from a human patient who received an intestinal transplant, so some T cells may come from the graft donor.

The J gene is TRBJ2-5, the V gene TRBV2; D call uncertain. The CDR3 length is 13 residues. Germline-derived CDR1 and CDR2 are SNHLY and FYNNEI. Trimming removed 6 bases at V and 1 base at J, with 9 bases between. The CDR3 loop is CASSMGLQETQYF. In DNA form, the CDR3 reads TGTGCCAGCAGCATGGGCCTCCAAGAGACCCAGTACTTC.

The chain recombines TRBV7-9 with TRBJ2-7, with a possible D match to TRBD1 (6 bases). There are 17 residues in the CDR3. In germline, CDR1 is SEHNR, CDR2 FQNEAQ (reference sequence). The V end lost 5 bases, the J end lost 5 bases, and 25 bases lay between the germline ends. CDR3 bases: TGTGCCAGCAGCCATCGCGGGTGGGGGCGTATTTCCCACGAGCAGTACTTC. This sequence encodes CASSHRGWGRISHEQYF.

The chain couples TRBV4-1 to TRBJ2-3; 14 nucleotides match TRBD2. The CDR3 extends over 17 amino acids. Unmatched junction bases numbered 4, after V lost 4 bases and J lost 1 base. Germline V CDR1 and CDR2: MGHRA, YSYEKL. CDR3 loop: CASSRPGLAGGTDTQYF. For the CDR3, the DNA is TGCGCCAGCAGCCGACCGGGACTAGCGGGGGGCACAGATACGCAGTATTTT.

The CDR3 is CASSLGYKNIQYF. The CDR3 coding sequence is TGTGCCAGCAGCTTAGGGTATAAAAACATTCAGTACTTC. The V call is TRBV7-9, the J call TRBJ2-4; D call uncertain. The germline CDR1 and CDR2 sequences are SEHNR and FQNEAQ (reference sequence). V gave up 1 base and J gave up 4 bases, with 5 bases separating them. CDR3 length: 13 residues.

The rearrangement joins TRBV5-4 to TRBJ2-7; a possible D gene is TRBD1 (5 bases). This CDR3 contains 14 residues. V lost 0 bases to trimming and J lost 3 bases, with 10 bases between them. Germline CDR1 is SGHNT and CDR2 is YYREEE (reference sequence). CDR3 amino acids: CASSLVARDYEQYF. The CDR3, as DNA: TGTGCCAGCAGCTTGGTGGCCAGGGACTACGAGCAGTACTTC.

The V call is TRBV4-1, the J call TRBJ1-4, with TRBD1 matching over 9 bases. CDR1 and CDR2 (germline): MGHRA, YSYEKL. This CDR3 is built from 13 residues. V was clipped by 4 bases and J by 10 bases; unmatched bases: 4. CDR3 in amino acids: CASSPGTGLKLFF. CDR3 nucleotide sequence: TGCGCCAGCAGCCCCGGGACAGGGCTAAAACTGTTTTTT.

The V gene is TRBV6-5, the J gene TRBJ2-7; D may be TRBD1 (6 bases). Trimming took 9 bases from V and 3 from J, leaving 9 bases between them. This CDR3 is 11 amino acids long. The germline gives CDR1 MNHEY, CDR2 SVGAGI. The CDR3 coding sequence is TGTGCCAGTTTAGGGGGCTACGAGCAGTACTTC. This translates into CASLGGYEQYF.

The chain employs TRBV29-1 and TRBJ2-7; 8 bases agree with TRBD2. Per germline, CDR1 SQVTM and CDR2 ANQGSEA. This CDR3 has 13 residues. The J segment lost 1 base and the V segment lost 6 bases, leaving 5 bases of the junction unmatched. Here the CDR3 reads CSVSGGTSYEQYF. Here the CDR3 DNA reads TGCAGCGTATCGGGAGGGACTTCCTACGAGCAGTACTTC.

The V and J genes are TRBV5-1 and TRBJ2-2; 12 positions agree with TRBD2. CDR1 is SGHRS and CDR2 is YFSETQ in the germline V gene. V trimming: 1 base; J trimming: 4 bases; junction bases outside the gene matches: 2. This CDR3 is built from 16 residues. The CDR3 spells CASSLSSGRATGELFF. The DNA of the CDR3 is TGCGCCAGCAGCTTGTCTAGCGGGAGGGCCACCGGGGAGCTGTTTTTT.

J is TRBJ2-1 and V is TRBV2; D not certain. Germline CDR1 is SNHLY and CDR2 is FYNNEI. The CDR3 has 13 residues. V gave up 2 bases and J gave up 4 bases, with 6 bases separating them. The CDR3 DNA reads as TGTGCCAGCAGTGAATACGGGTACAATGAGCAGTTCTTC. This codes for CASSEYGYNEQFF. Full variable domain (remainder filled in from reference TRBV2 and TRBJ2-1): EPEVTQTPSHQVTQMGQEVILRCVPISNHLYFYWYRQILGQKVEFLVSFYNNEISEKSEIFDDQFSVERPDGSNFTLKIRSTKLEDSAMYFCASSEYGYNEQFFGPGTRLTVL.